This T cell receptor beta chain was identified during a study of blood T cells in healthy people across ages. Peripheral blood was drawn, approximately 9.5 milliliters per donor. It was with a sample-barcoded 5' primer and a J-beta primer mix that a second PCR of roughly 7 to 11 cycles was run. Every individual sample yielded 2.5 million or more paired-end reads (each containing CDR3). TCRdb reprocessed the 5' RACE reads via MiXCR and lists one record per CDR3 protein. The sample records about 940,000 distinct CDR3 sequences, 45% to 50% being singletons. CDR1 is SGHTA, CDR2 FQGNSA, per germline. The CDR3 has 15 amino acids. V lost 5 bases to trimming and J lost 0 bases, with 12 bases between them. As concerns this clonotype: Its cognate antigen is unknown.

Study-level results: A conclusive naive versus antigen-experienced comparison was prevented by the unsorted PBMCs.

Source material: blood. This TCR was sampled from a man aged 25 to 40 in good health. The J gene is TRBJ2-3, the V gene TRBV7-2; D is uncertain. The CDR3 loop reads CASSLNYLSTDTQYF. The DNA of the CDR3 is TGTGCCAGCAGCCTAAATTACCTTAGCACAGATACGCAGTATTTT.